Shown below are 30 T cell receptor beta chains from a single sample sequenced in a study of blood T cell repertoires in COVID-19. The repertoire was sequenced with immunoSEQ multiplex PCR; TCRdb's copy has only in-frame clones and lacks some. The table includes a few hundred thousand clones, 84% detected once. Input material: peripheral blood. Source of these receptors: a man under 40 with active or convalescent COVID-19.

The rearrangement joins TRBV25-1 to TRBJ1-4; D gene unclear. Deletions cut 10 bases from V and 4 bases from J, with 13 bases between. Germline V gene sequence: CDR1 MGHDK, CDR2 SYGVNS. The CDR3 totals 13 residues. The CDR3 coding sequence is TGTGCCACCCATGGGGAGTATAATGAAAAACTGTTTTTT. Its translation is CATHGEYNEKLFF.

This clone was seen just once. In DNA form, the CDR3 reads TGTGCCAGCAGCACCTTTGGGGGGGCCCCCAATGAGCAGTTCTTC. It translates to CASSTFGGAPNEQFF. The chain is built from TRBV11-3 and TRBJ2-1; maybe TRBD2 (7 bases). This CDR3 is built from 15 residues. Germline lookup yields CDR1 SGHNT and CDR2 YENEEA. Trimming took off 5 bases at V and 6 bases at J, with 17 bases between the two ends.

For the CDR3, the DNA is TGTGCCAGCAGCGTAGGAGACAGGGGGTACGAGCAGTACTTC. Protein: CASSVGDRGYEQYF. The chain joins TRBV9 to TRBJ2-7; TRBD1 matches at 9 bases. Germline CDR1 SGDLS, CDR2 YYNGEE. The CDR3 has 14 amino acids. With V trimmed by 0 bases and J by 4 bases, 2 bases remained unmatched.

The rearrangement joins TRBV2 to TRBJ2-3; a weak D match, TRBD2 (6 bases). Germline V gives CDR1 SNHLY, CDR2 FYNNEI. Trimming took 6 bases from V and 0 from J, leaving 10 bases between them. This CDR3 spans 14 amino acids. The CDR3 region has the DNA TGTGCCAGCAGCCCGGGACTCAGCACAGATACGCAGTATTTT. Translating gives CASSPGLSTDTQYF.

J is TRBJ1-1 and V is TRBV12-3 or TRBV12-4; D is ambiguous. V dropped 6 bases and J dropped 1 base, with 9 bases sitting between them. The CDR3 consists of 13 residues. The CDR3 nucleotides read TGTGCCAGCAGCCCGACAAGGAACACTGAAGCTTTCTTT. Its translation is CASSPTRNTEAFF.

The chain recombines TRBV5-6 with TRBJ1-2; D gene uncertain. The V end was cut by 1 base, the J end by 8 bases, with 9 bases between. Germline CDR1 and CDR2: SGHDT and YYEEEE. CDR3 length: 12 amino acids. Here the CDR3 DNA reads TGTGCCAGCAGCTTGCCACAGACGGGCTACACCTTC. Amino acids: CASSLPQTGYTF.

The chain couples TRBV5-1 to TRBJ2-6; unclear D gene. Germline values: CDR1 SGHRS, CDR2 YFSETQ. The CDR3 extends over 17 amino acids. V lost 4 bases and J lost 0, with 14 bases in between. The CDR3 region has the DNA TGCGCCAGCAGCCCCGGTCAGGTCCTCTCTGGGGCCAACGTCCTGACTTTC. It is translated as CASSPGQVLSGANVLTF.

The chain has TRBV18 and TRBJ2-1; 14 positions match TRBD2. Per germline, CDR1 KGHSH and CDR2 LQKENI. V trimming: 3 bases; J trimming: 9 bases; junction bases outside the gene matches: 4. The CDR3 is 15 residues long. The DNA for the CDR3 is TGTGCCAGCTCACCGGGACTAGCGGGAGTGGGTGAGCAGTTCTTC. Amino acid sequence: CASSPGLAGVGEQFF.

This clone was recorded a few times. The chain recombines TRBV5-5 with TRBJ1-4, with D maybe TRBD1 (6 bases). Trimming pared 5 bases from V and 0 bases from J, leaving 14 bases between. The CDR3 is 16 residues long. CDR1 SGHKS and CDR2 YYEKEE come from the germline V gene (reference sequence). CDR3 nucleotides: TGTGCCAGCAGTTTCGACAGGAGTGCAACTAATGAAAAACTGTTTTTT. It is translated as CASSFDRSATNEKLFF.

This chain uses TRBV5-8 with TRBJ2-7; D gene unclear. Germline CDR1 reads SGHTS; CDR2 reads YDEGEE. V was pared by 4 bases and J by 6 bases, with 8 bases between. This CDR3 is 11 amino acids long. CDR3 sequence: CASSPTGEQYF. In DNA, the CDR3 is TGTGCCAGCAGCCCTACGGGCGAGCAGTACTTC.

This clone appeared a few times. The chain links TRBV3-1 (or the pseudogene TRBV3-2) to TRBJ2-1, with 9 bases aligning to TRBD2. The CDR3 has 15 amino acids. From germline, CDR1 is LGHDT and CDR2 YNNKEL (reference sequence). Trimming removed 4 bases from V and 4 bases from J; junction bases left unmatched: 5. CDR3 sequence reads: CASSPGLADYNEQFF. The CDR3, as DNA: TGTGCCAGCAGCCCGGGACTAGCCGATTACAATGAGCAGTTCTTC.

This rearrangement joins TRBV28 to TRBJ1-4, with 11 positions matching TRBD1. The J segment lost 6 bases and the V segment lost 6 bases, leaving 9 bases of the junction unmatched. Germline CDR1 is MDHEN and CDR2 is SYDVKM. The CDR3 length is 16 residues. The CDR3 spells CASSWWTGGGDEKLFF. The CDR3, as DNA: TGTGCCAGCAGCTGGTGGACAGGGGGCGGGGATGAAAAACTGTTTTTT.

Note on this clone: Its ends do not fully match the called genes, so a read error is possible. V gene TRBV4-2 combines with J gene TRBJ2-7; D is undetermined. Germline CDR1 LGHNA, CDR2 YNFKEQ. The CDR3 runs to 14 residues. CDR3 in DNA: TGTGCCAGCAGCGAAGACTCTAGCTCCTACGAGCAGTACTTC. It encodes CASSEDSSSYEQYF.

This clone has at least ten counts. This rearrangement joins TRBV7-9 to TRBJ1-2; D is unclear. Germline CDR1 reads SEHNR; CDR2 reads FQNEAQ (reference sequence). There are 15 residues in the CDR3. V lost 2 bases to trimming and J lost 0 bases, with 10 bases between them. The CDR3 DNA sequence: TGTGCCAGCAGCTTATGGACTGCCGCTAACTATGGCTACACCTTC. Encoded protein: CASSLWTAANYGYTF. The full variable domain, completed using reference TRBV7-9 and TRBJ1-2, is DTGVSQNPRHKITKRGQNVTFRCDPISEHNRLYWYRQTLGQGPEFLTYFQNEAQLEKSRLLSDRFSAERPKGSFSTLEIQRTEQGDSAMYLCASSLWTAANYGYTFGSGTRLTVV.

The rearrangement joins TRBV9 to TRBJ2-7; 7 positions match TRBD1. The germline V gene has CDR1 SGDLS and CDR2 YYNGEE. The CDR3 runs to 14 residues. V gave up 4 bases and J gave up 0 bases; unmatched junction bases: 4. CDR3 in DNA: TGTGCCAGCAGCCTCGGGACAGTCTCCTACGAGCAGTACTTC. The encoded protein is CASSLGTVSYEQYF.

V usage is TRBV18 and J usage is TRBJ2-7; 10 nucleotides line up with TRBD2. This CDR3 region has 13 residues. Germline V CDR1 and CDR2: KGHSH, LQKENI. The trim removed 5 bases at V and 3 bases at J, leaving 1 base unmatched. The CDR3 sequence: CASSRLAGYEQYF. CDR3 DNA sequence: TGTGCCAGCTCAAGACTAGCGGGCTACGAGCAGTACTTC.

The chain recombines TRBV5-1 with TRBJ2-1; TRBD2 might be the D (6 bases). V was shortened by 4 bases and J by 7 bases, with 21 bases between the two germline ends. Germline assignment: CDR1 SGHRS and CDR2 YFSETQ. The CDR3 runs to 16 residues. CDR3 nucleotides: TGCGCCAGCAGCCCCGCGGGACCCGGGGGAGGAAATGAGCAGTTCTTC. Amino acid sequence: CASSPAGPGGGNEQFF.

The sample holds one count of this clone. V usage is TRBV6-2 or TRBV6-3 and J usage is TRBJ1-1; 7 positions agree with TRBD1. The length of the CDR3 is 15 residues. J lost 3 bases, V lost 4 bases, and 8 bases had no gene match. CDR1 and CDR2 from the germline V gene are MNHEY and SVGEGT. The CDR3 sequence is CASSSRTGTYTEAFF. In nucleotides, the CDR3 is TGTGCCAGCAGTTCCCGGACAGGAACCTACACTGAAGCTTTCTTT.

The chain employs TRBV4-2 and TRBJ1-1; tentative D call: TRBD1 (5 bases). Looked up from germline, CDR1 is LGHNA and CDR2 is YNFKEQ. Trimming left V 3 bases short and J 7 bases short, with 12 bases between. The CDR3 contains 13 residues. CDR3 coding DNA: TGTGCCAGCAGCCATGAGAACGGGGGTGAAGCTTTCTTT. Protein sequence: CASSHENGGEAFF.

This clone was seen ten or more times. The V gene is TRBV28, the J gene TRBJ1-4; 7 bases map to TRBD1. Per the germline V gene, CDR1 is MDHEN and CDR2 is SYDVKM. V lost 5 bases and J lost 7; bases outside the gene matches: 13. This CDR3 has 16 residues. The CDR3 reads CASSEPRQGGGEKLFF. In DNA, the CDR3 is TGTGCCAGCAGTGAACCCCGACAGGGCGGTGGTGAAAAACTGTTTTTT.

The DNA for the CDR3 is TGCGCCAGCAGCCAAGATCCAGGGCAAACCTACAATGAGCAGTTCTTC. This gives the protein CASSQDPGQTYNEQFF. The chain recombines TRBV4-1 with TRBJ2-1; D may be TRBD1 (5 bases). CDR3 length equals 16 residues. The germline V gene encodes CDR1 MGHRA and CDR2 YSYEKL. V was cut by 0 bases and J by 2 bases, with 11 bases left in between.

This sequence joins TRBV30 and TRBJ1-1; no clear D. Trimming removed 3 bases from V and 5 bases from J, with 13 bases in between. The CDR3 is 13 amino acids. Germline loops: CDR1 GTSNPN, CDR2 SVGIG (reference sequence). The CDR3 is CAWSGLGWTEAFF. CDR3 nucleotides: TGTGCCTGGAGCGGACTGGGTTGGACTGAAGCTTTCTTT.

This CDR3 reads CASSVTSGGNTEAFF. CDR3 coding DNA: TGTGCCAGTAGCGTCACTTCGGGAGGGAACACTGAAGCTTTCTTT. The chain couples TRBV19 to TRBJ1-1; D gene uncertain. Germline loops: CDR1 LNHDA, CDR2 SQIVND (reference sequence). The germline V and J ends were trimmed by 6 bases and 1 base, with 15 bases remaining between them. The CDR3 is made up of 15 amino acids.

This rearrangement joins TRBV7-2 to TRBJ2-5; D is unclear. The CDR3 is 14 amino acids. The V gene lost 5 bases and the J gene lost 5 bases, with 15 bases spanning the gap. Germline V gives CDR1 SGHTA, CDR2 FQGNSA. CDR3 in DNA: TGTGCCAGCAGCCCCCCGGTGGGCCGGGAGACCCAGTACTTC. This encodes CASSPPVGRETQYF.

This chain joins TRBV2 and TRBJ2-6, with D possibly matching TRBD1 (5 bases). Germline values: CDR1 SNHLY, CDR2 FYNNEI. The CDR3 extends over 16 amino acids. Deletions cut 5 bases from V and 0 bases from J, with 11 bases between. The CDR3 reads CASSPTGRSGANVLTF. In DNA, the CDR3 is TGTGCCAGCAGTCCTACAGGTCGCTCTGGGGCCAACGTCCTGACTTTC. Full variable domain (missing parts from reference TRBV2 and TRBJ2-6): EPEVTQTPSHQVTQMGQEVILRCVPISNHLYFYWYRQILGQKVEFLVSFYNNEISEKSEIFDDQFSVERPDGSNFTLKIRSTKLEDSAMYFCASSPTGRSGANVLTFGAGSRLTVL.

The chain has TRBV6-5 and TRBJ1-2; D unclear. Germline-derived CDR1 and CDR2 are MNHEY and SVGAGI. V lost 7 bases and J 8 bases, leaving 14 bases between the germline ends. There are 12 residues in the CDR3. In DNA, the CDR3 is TGTGCCAGCACCCGGAGGACGGGGGGCTACACCTTC. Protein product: CASTRRTGGYTF.

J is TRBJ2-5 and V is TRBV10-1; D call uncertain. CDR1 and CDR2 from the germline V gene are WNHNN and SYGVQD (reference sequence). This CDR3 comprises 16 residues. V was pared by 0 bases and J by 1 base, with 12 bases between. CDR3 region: CASSESNGVPQETQYF. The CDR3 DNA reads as TGCGCCAGCAGTGAGTCTAACGGAGTTCCCCAAGAGACCCAGTACTTC.

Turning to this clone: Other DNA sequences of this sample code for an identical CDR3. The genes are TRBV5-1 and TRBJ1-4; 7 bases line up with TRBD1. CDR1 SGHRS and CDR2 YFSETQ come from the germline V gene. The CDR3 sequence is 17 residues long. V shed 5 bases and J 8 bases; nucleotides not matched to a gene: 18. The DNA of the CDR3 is TGCGCCAGCAGATCCGCCCCCGAGGGGGCCAGGGGGGAAAAACTGTTTTTT. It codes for CASRSAPEGARGEKLFF.

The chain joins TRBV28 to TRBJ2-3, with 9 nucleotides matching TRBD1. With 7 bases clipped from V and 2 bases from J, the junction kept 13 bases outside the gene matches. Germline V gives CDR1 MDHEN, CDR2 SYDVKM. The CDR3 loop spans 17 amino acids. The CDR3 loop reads CASNQHRGRGPTDTQYF. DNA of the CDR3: TGTGCCAGCAACCAACACAGGGGGCGGGGGCCCACAGATACGCAGTATTTT.

The DNA of the CDR3 is TGTGCCAGCAGCTTTGGACAGGGGCTAAGCTCCTACGAGCAGTACTTC. It specifies CASSFGQGLSSYEQYF. The genes are TRBV5-5 and TRBJ2-7; 9 nucleotides match TRBD1. This CDR3 contains 16 residues. V was pared by 2 bases and J by 0 bases, with 6 bases of the junction left unmatched. From germline, CDR1 is SGHKS and CDR2 YYEKEE (reference sequence).